The 30 T cell receptor beta chains below all came from one sample that was sequenced in a study of blood T cell repertoires in COVID-19. Using immunoSEQ multiplex PCR, the repertoire was profiled, and TCRdb retains in-frame clones only, with some absent. There are about 190,000 clones in the sample; nearly 80% occur only once, and approximately 27% lies in the top ten. The sample consisted of peripheral blood. These receptors were taken from a woman aged 70-85 years with acute or convalescent COVID-19.

V usage is TRBV27 and J usage is TRBJ2-5, with D tentatively TRBD2 (7 bases). There are 16 residues in the CDR3. Trimming left V 3 bases short and J 5 bases short, with 19 bases between. Germline assignment: CDR1 MNHEY and CDR2 SMNVEV (reference sequence). CDR3 residues: CASSLTGGAGEETQYF. The CDR3 DNA reads as TGTGCCAGCAGTTTGACCGGGGGCGCGGGAGAGGAGACCCAGTACTTC.

The chain employs TRBV29-1 and TRBJ1-1, with D unresolved. The CDR3 sequence is 16 residues long. The germline V gene has CDR1 SQVTM and CDR2 ANQGSEA. The V end lost 7 bases, the J end lost 1 base, and 22 bases lay between the germline ends. The CDR3 bases are TGCAGCGCCGAGGGTACCAGGTCCGCGCGGAACACTGAAGCTTTCTTT. Its protein product is CSAEGTRSARNTEAFF.

This chain's CDR3 is CASSDRVSGAYNEQFF. CDR3 in DNA: TGTGCCAGCAGTGATAGGGTGAGCGGGGCTTACAATGAGCAGTTCTTC. This chain links TRBV6-1 with TRBJ2-1; 7 bases match TRBD2. The length of the CDR3 is 16 residues. CDR1 is MNHNS, CDR2 SASEGT, per germline. The V segment lost 3 bases and the J segment 4 bases; nucleotides outside the gene matches: 9.

The J gene is TRBJ2-7, the V gene TRBV7-2, with 9 bases that match TRBD1. The CDR3 is 16 amino acids. Germline V CDR1 and CDR2: SGHTA, FQGNSA. The V gene end was trimmed by 4 bases and the J gene end by 0 bases; junction bases not matched to a gene: 7. CDR3 in amino acids: CASSSATGGGSYEQYF. The CDR3 DNA follows: TGTGCCAGCAGCTCAGCTACAGGGGGCGGCTCCTACGAGCAGTACTTC.

The rearrangement uses TRBV4-2 and TRBJ1-2; 11 bases map to TRBD1. CDR1 and CDR2 (germline): LGHNA, YNFKEQ. CDR3 length equals 16 residues. The junction had 7 bases not matched to a gene; V was cut back by 3 bases and J by 4 bases. CDR3 residues: CASSQTRDRGTYGYTF. In DNA, the CDR3 is TGTGCCAGCAGCCAGACTCGGGACAGGGGGACCTATGGCTACACCTTC.

The chain uses TRBV19 and TRBJ2-7; possible D gene TRBD1, 5 bases. V was pared by 4 bases and J by 4 bases, with 11 bases between. The CDR3 extends over 13 amino acids. The germline V gene has CDR1 LNHDA and CDR2 SQIVND (reference sequence). DNA of the CDR3: TGTGCCAGTAGTACTCAGCAGGGTTACGAGCAGTACTTC. It is translated as CASSTQQGYEQYF.

This clone has only one observation. This CDR3 reads CAISESSGDSPLHF. CDR3 nucleotides: TGTGCCATCAGTGAGTCGTCAGGGGATTCACCCCTCCACTTT. The J gene is TRBJ1-6, the V gene TRBV10-3; D perhaps matches TRBD1 (6 bases). This CDR3 has 14 residues. V dropped 0 bases and J dropped 8 bases, with 8 bases sitting between them. Germline V gene sequence: CDR1 ENHRY, CDR2 SYGVKD.

Only a few counts were recorded for this clone. V and J are TRBV19 and TRBJ1-1, with TRBD1 identical over 10 bases. The CDR3 is made up of 15 amino acids. CDR1 LNHDA and CDR2 SQIVND come from the germline V gene (reference sequence). With 7 bases clipped from V and 0 bases from J, the junction kept 5 bases outside the gene matches. CDR3 nucleotide sequence: TGTGCCAGTATTGGGACAGGGGCAGTGAACACTGAAGCTTTCTTT. Residues: CASIGTGAVNTEAFF.

The chain joins TRBV27 to TRBJ2-7; 8 nucleotides agree with TRBD1. J lost 3 bases, V lost 5 bases, and 3 bases had no gene match. The germline V gene encodes CDR1 MNHEY and CDR2 SMNVEV (reference sequence). This CDR3 region has 13 residues. CDR3 DNA sequence: TGTGCCAGCAGTCCAGGGGGCATCTACGAGCAGTACTTC. Translating it yields CASSPGGIYEQYF.

The V and J genes are TRBV7-9 and TRBJ1-1, with D tentatively TRBD1 (5 bases). Trimming pared 5 bases from V and 4 bases from J, leaving 11 bases between. The CDR3 consists of 13 residues. Germline assignment: CDR1 SEHNR and CDR2 FQNEAQ (reference sequence). The CDR3 sequence is CASSPDSFTEAFF. Here the CDR3 DNA reads TGTGCCAGCAGCCCTGACAGTTTCACTGAAGCTTTCTTT.

V is TRBV5-1 and J is TRBJ2-5; 8 bases map to TRBD2. CDR3 length equals 14 residues. CDR1 is SGHRS and CDR2 is YFSETQ in the germline V gene. J gave up 5 bases and V 0 bases, and 3 bases lay outside the gene matches. The CDR3 reads CASSLASGSETQYF. In DNA form, the CDR3 reads TGCGCCAGCAGCTTGGCTAGCGGGTCTGAGACCCAGTACTTC.

The chain joins TRBV9 to TRBJ1-6; 7 nucleotides agree with TRBD1. CDR1 is SGDLS and CDR2 is YYNGEE in the germline V gene. V was pared by 0 bases and J by 1 base, with 10 bases of the junction left unmatched. This CDR3 has 19 amino acids. CDR3 protein: CASSVGQGTSLSYNSPLHF. CDR3 sequence (DNA): TGTGCCAGCAGCGTAGGACAGGGCACGAGTCTTTCCTATAATTCACCCCTCCACTTT.

The chain combines TRBV3-1 (or the pseudogene TRBV3-2) with TRBJ2-3; D may be TRBD2 (5 bases). The germline V and J ends were trimmed by 0 bases and 0 bases, with 13 bases remaining between them. Germline V gene sequence: CDR1 LGHDT, CDR2 YNNKEL (reference sequence). The CDR3 consists of 17 residues. This chain's CDR3 is CASSQDHQAASTDTQYF. As DNA, the CDR3 is TGTGCCAGCAGCCAAGATCATCAAGCGGCGAGCACAGATACGCAGTATTTT.

The chain is built from TRBV7-2 and TRBJ1-2; D may be TRBD1 (5 bases). The length of the CDR3 is 14 residues. The germline gives CDR1 SGHTA, CDR2 FQGNSA. Trimming left V 4 bases short and J 6 bases short, with 15 bases between. The CDR3 spells CASSSYGGRDGYTF. The CDR3 nucleotides read TGTGCCAGCAGCTCCTACGGGGGTAGAGATGGCTACACCTTC. Complete variable domain (other parts from reference TRBV7-2 and TRBJ1-2): GAGVSQSPSNKVTEKGKDVELRCDPISGHTALYWYRQSLGQGLEFLIYFQGNSAPDKSGLPSDRFSAERTGGSVSTLTIQRTQQEDSAVYLCASSSYGGRDGYTFGSGTRLTVV.

This clone has a handful of counts. The rearrangement joins TRBV19 to TRBJ2-2, with 8 bases identical to TRBD1. The junction had 6 bases not matched to a gene; V was cut back by 7 bases and J by 5 bases. Germline CDR1 and CDR2: LNHDA and SQIVND (reference sequence). CDR3 length: 14 amino acids. CDR3 nucleotides: TGTGCCAGTACCGGACAGGGAATGACCGGGGAGCTGTTTTTT. It yields the protein CASTGQGMTGELFF.

V usage is TRBV5-8 and J usage is TRBJ2-3; 9 bases line up with TRBD1. Looked up from germline, CDR1 is SGHTS and CDR2 is YDEGEE. V was pared by 5 bases and J by 6 bases, with 10 bases of the junction left unmatched. CDR3 length: 15 amino acids. The chain's CDR3 is CASRYRDRESDTQYF. The CDR3 bases are TGTGCCAGCAGATACCGGGACAGGGAGTCCGATACGCAGTATTTT.

CDR3 loop: CASSDRVWQFF. In DNA, the CDR3 is TGTGCCAGCAGTGACAGGGTCTGGCAGTTCTTC. The chain has TRBV12-3 or TRBV12-4 and TRBJ2-1; 7 nucleotides align to TRBD1. The CDR3 consists of 11 residues. The V and J ends lost 5 bases and 12 bases, in that order; junction bases with no gene match: 4.

As for this clone: At the DNA level, this CDR3 is encoded by other sequences in the same sample as well. This chain joins TRBV19 and TRBJ2-7; D is perhaps TRBD1 (6 bases). CDR1 and CDR2 from the germline V gene are LNHDA and SQIVND (reference sequence). The CDR3 has 14 residues. Trimming took 5 bases from V and 0 from J, leaving 11 bases between them. CDR3 sequence: CASSVTGSSYEQYF. The CDR3 bases are TGTGCCAGTAGTGTGACAGGTAGCTCCTACGAGCAGTACTTC.

This clone has a count of ten or more. This sequence joins TRBV3-1 (or the pseudogene TRBV3-2) and TRBJ1-4; D might be TRBD1 (6 bases). V gave up 5 bases and J gave up 5 bases, with 12 bases separating them. Germline V gene sequence: CDR1 LGHDT, CDR2 YNNKEL (reference sequence). This CDR3 has 14 amino acids. The CDR3 DNA reads TGTGCCAGCAGCTACTCAGGGGCCAATGAAAAACTGTTTTTT. Protein sequence: CASSYSGANEKLFF.

The chain is built from TRBV7-8 and TRBJ2-5; tentatively, D is TRBD2 (6 bases). V lost 1 base to trimming and J lost 5 bases, with 8 bases between them. Germline CDR1 SGHVS, CDR2 FQNEAQ. The CDR3 length is 13 residues. CDR3 nucleotide sequence: TGTGCCAGCAGCTTAGGGAGGGTTGAGACCCAGTACTTC. Translating gives CASSLGRVETQYF. The entire variable domain, with the rest obtained from reference TRBV7-8 and TRBJ2-5, is as follows: GAGVSQSPRYKVAKRGQDVALRCDPISGHVSLFWYQQALGQGPEFLTYFQNEAQLDKSGLPSDRFFAERPEGSVSTLKIQRTQQEDSAVYLCASSLGRVETQYFGPGTRLLVL.

The chain combines TRBV18 with TRBJ2-1, with D tentatively TRBD2 (6 bases). Germline V gives CDR1 KGHSH, CDR2 LQKENI. V was cut by 6 bases and J by 8 bases, with 23 bases left in between. This CDR3 is 16 amino acids long. CDR3 bases: TGTGCCAGCTCGCCCCAGGTGGGGCCCCCGGGGGATGAGCAGTTCTTC. It codes for CASSPQVGPPGDEQFF.

This clone was counted once. The rearrangement joins TRBV25-1 to TRBJ2-1; D not resolved. Germline CDR1 is MGHDK and CDR2 is SYGVNS. CDR3 length: 13 amino acids. Trimming shortened V by 7 bases and J by 0 bases, and 7 bases separated the two germline ends. The CDR3 protein is CASIRDSYNEQFF. CDR3 DNA: TGTGCCAGCATCCGAGACTCCTACAATGAGCAGTTCTTC. The full variable domain, in which reference TRBV25-1 and TRBJ2-1 provide the parts outside the CDR3, is EADIYQTPRYLVIGTGKKITLECSQTMGHDKMYWYQQDPGMELHLIHYSYGVNSTEKGDLSSESTVSRIRTEHFPLTLESARPSHTSQYLCASIRDSYNEQFFGPGTRLTVL.

J is TRBJ2-2 and V is TRBV11-2, with TRBD1 as a possible D gene (5 bases). Germline V lookup: CDR1 SGHAT, CDR2 FQNNGV. V was clipped by 5 bases and J by 1 base, with 8 bases between them. The CDR3 covers 14 residues. CDR3 DNA: TGTGCCAGCAGCCCCGACAGGAACACCGGGGAGCTGTTTTTT. It codes for CASSPDRNTGELFF.

This sequence joins TRBV19 and TRBJ2-4, with 8 bases identical to TRBD1. J was trimmed by 0 bases and V by 10 bases; bases with no gene match: 8. Per the germline V gene, CDR1 is LNHDA and CDR2 is SQIVND (reference sequence). CDR3 length equals 15 residues. The CDR3 DNA reads as TGTGCCACCCGAGACAGGGGACTAGCCAAAAACATTCAGTACTTC. It translates to CATRDRGLAKNIQYF.

The chain combines TRBV6-1 with TRBJ2-3; 10 positions agree with TRBD2. The CDR3 consists of 16 residues. Germline V lookup: CDR1 MNHNS, CDR2 SASEGT. With V trimmed by 4 bases and J by 2 bases, 6 bases remained unmatched. The CDR3 DNA reads TGTGCCAGCAGTGTTTTAGCGGGAGGAAACACAGATACGCAGTATTTT. This gives the protein CASSVLAGGNTDTQYF.

This sequence joins TRBV19 and TRBJ2-2; D is uncertain. CDR3 size: 13 residues. The germline V gene has CDR1 LNHDA and CDR2 SQIVND (reference sequence). Trimming cost V 6 bases and J 4 bases, with 9 bases left between them. The CDR3: CASRTQTTGELFF. The CDR3 nucleotides are TGTGCCAGTAGGACACAAACCACCGGGGAGCTGTTTTTT.

The genes are TRBV18 and TRBJ2-3; D may be TRBD1 (5 bases). Germline assignment: CDR1 KGHSH and CDR2 LQKENI. V was pared by 0 bases and J by 7 bases, with 8 bases between. The CDR3 loop spans 13 amino acids. The CDR3 region has the DNA TGTGCCAGCTCACCACCCCCAGGGAATACGCAGTATTTT. It encodes CASSPPPGNTQYF.

The V gene is TRBV19, the J gene TRBJ2-1, with 9 positions matching TRBD2. V lost 9 bases to trimming and J lost 6 bases; unmatched junction nucleotides: 15. In germline, CDR1 is LNHDA, CDR2 SQIVND (reference sequence). This CDR3 has 16 amino acids. CDR3: CASLPTAGTSPNEQFF. In DNA, the CDR3 is TGTGCCAGCCTACCTACCGCCGGGACTAGCCCCAATGAGCAGTTCTTC.

The CDR3 spells CASRGGQTNTEAFF. The CDR3 DNA reads TGTGCCAGCAGGGGGGGACAGACTAACACTGAAGCTTTCTTT. The rearrangement joins TRBV2 to TRBJ1-1; 7 bases agree with TRBD1. Germline CDR1 is SNHLY and CDR2 is FYNNEI. This CDR3 has 14 residues. V shed 6 bases, J shed 2 bases, and the junction held 6 bases outside the gene matches.

V gene TRBV18 combines with J gene TRBJ2-1; 10 nucleotides align to TRBD2. J gave up 6 bases and V 3 bases, and 5 bases lay outside the gene matches. Germline V gene sequence: CDR1 KGHSH, CDR2 LQKENI. CDR3 length: 15 amino acids. The CDR3 DNA is TGTGCCAGCTCACCTGGAGCTAGCGGGGGCAATGAGCAGTTCTTC. Protein sequence: CASSPGASGGNEQFF.